This T cell receptor beta chain was profiled in a study of blood T cell repertoires in COVID-19. The germline V gene encodes CDR1 SNHLY and CDR2 FYNNEI. Trimming pared 2 bases from V and 4 bases from J, leaving 11 bases between. This CDR3 has 14 amino acids. TCRdb's copy holds only in-frame clones and misses some; the assay was immunoSEQ multiplex PCR. The table records 350,000 to 450,000 clones, roughly 92% of them present only once. The chain uses TRBV2 and TRBJ1-2; D unclear. The sequencing sample was made of PBMCs or T cells enriched from blood (not recorded which). The receptor was derived from a woman in her thirties or forties who had been exposed to COVID-19. This chain's CDR3 is CASSERRTAYGYTF. The DNA for the CDR3 is TGTGCCAGCAGTGAAAGAAGGACTGCCTATGGCTACACCTTC. Combining the CDR3 with reference TRBV2 and TRBJ1-2 gives the whole variable domain EPEVTQTPSHQVTQMGQEVILRCVPISNHLYFYWYRQILGQKVEFLVSFYNNEISEKSEIFDDQFSVERPDGSNFTLKIRSTKLEDSAMYFCASSERRTAYGYTFGSGTRLTVV.